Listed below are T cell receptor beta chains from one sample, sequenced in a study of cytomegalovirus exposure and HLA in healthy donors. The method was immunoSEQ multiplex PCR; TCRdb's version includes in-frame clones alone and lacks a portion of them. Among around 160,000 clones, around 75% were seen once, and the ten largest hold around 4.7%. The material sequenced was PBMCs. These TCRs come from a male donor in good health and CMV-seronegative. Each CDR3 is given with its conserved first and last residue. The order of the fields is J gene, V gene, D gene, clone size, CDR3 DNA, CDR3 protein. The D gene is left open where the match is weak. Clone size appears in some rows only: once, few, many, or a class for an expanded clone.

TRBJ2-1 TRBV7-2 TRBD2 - TGTGCCAGCAGCTCCGCCCCCGGCGGGAGATACAATGAGCAGTTCTTC CASSSAPGGRYNEQFF
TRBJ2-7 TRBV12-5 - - TGTGCTAGTGGTTTGGCAGGGTCCTACGAGCAGTACTTC CASGLAGSYEQYF
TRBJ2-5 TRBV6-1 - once TGTGCCACCAACCTGGACACAATAGTGGAGACCCAGTACTTC CATNLDTIVETQYF
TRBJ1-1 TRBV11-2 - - TGTGCCAGCAGCTTGGGAGCCACTGAAGCTTTCTTT CASSLGATEAFF
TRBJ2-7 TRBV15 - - TGTGCCACCGGGGGCAGGGCCGAGCAGTACTTC CATGGRAEQYF
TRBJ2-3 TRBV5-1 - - TGCGCCAGCAGCGCCGGAGGCCGGAACACAGATACGCAGTATTTT CASSAGGRNTDTQYF
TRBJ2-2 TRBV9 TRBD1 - TGTGCCAGCAGCCCGGAGGGACAGGGGGCTGAGGAGCTGTTTTTT CASSPEGQGAEELFF
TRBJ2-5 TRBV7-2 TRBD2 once TGTGCCAGCAGAACCCGGGGGGAGGGGAAGACCCAGTACTTC CASRTRGEGKTQYF
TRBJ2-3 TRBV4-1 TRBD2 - TGCGCCAGCAGCCCGCCTGGGACCCCATCGACTAGCGGGGTACAAAGCACAGATACGCAGTATTTT CASSPPGTPSTSGVQSTDTQYF
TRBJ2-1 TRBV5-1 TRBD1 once TGCGCCAGCAGCGCCGGGACAGGGGGGTCCGATGAGCAGTTCTTC CASSAGTGGSDEQFF
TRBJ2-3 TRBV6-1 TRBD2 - TGTGCCAGCGGAAAACTAGCGGACACAGATACGCAGTATTTT CASGKLADTDTQYF
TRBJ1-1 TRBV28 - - TGTGCCAGCAGTTTAAGGCAGGGACTCACTGAAGCTTTCTTT CASSLRQGLTEAFF
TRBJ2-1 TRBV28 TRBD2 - TGTGCCAGCAGTTTACAGTCAACTAGCGGGAATGAGCAGTTCTTC CASSLQSTSGNEQFF
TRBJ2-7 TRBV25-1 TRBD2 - TGTGCCAGCAGTGAATCGACTAGCGGGGCTCTACGCGAGCAGTACTTC CASSESTSGALREQYF
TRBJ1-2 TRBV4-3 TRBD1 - TGCGCCAGCAGCTCGGGACAGCGGGGGGGCTACACCTTC CASSSGQRGGYTF
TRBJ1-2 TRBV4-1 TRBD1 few TGCGCCAGCAGCCAAGACTCAAACAGGGGTGGCTACACCTTC CASSQDSNRGGYTF
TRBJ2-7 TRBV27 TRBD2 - TGTGCCAGCAGTTGGACTAGCGGAACCTACGAGCAGTACTTC CASSWTSGTYEQYF
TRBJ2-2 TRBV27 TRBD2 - TGTGCCAGCAGTTCGAGTCGGACTAGCAGAAACACCGGGGAGCTGTTTTTT CASSSSRTSRNTGELFF
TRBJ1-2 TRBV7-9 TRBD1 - TGTGCCAGCAGCTCCAGTGGGACAGGGTTATTGAACTATGGCTACACCTTC CASSSSGTGLLNYGYTF
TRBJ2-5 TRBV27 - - TGTGCCAGCAGTTTATCCGGGGGAGAGACCCAGTACTTC CASSLSGGETQYF
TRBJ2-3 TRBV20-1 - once TGCAGTGCCAACAGGGAGGATACGCAGTATTTT CSANREDTQYF
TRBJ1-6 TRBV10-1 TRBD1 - TGCGCCAGCCTATGTGGGGACAGCCTATATAATTCACCCCTCCACTTT CASLCGDSLYNSPLHF
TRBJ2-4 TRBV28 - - TGTGCCAGCAGTCCCCCGACAGACAAAAACATTCAGTACTTC CASSPPTDKNIQYF
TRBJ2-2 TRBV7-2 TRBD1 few TGTGCCAGCAGCTTCGTGACAGGGCACACCGGGGAGCTGTTTTTT CASSFVTGHTGELFF
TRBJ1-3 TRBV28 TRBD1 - TGTGCCAGCAGACCCTCCGACAGGGTTACTGGAAACACCATATATTTT CASRPSDRVTGNTIYF
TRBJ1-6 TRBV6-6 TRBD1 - TGTGCCAGCAACACAGGGGCTTCCTATAATTCACCCCTCCACTTT CASNTGASYNSPLHF